This T cell receptor beta chain was recorded in a study of cytomegalovirus exposure and HLA in healthy donors. Study information: Sequencing of 150 million to 200 million T cells in an earlier analysis found 90 million to 120 million unique TCR beta sequences. Study outcomes and limitations: V- and J-gene trimming of TCR beta was linked (in a later analysis) to a missense DCLRE1C variant. Likely technical artifact: a cluster of highly shared sequence variants.

This clone showed up just once. Antigen unknown. Per the germline V gene, CDR1 is SGHTA and CDR2 is FQGNSA. Deletions cut 1 base from V and 8 bases from J, with 11 bases between. This CDR3 has 14 residues. PCR involved 60 Vbeta and 13 Jbeta primers. Sequencing was performed with immunoSEQ multiplex PCR; in TCRdb, only in-frame clones are kept and a portion is missing. The sample includes roughly 130,000 clones, approximately 80% of them seen just once. Sequencing was done on a sample of PBMCs. The rearrangement uses TRBV7-2 and TRBJ1-4, with D hard to call. The sequence was obtained from a woman in her 50s in good health and CMV-seropositive. CDR3 protein: CASSLVRPGEKLFF. The CDR3 region has the DNA TGTGCCAGCAGCTTAGTGCGGCCGGGGGAAAAACTGTTTTTT.